This T cell receptor (beta chain) was sequenced during a study of PD-1 blockade in classical Hodgkin lymphoma. Overall study findings and caveats: The study found complete responders had baseline diversity similar to newly diagnosed patients.

This clone was seen a few times. Its antigen is currently unknown. Time point in this sample: cycle 4 day 1 (C4D1), after less than 7 weeks of nivolumab. Autologous stem cell transplantation was followed by relapse in every patient, and brentuximab vedotin exposure varied. Sequencing was performed with immunoSEQ multiplex PCR; in TCRdb, only in-frame clones are kept and a portion is missing. The sample contains approximately 9,700 clones, roughly 80% of which appear only once. The germline gives CDR1 SGHVS, CDR2 FQNEAQ. Trimming took 4 bases from V and 0 from J; bases not matched to a gene: 2. The CDR3 totals 15 residues.

This receptor was obtained from a human donor with classical Hodgkin lymphoma. Sequencing used peripheral blood mononuclear cells (PBMCs), obtained before the fourth cycle of nivolumab. V is TRBV7-8 and J is TRBJ2-2; 7 bases align to TRBD2. In nucleotides, the CDR3 is TGTGCCAGCAGCTCCGGACTAGCGAACACCGGGGAGCTGTTTTTT. Translation: CASSSGLANTGELFF. Looking up the rest from reference TRBV7-8 and TRBJ2-2 gives the full variable domain: GAGVSQSPRYKVAKRGQDVALRCDPISGHVSLFWYQQALGQGPEFLTYFQNEAQLDKSGLPSDRFFAERPEGSVSTLKIQRTQQEDSAVYLCASSSGLANTGELFFGEGSRLTVL.